This T cell receptor beta chain was profiled in a study of blood T cells in healthy people across ages. This clonotype was detected ten times or more. With V trimmed by 0 bases and J by 5 bases, 5 bases remained unmatched. Germline V CDR1 and CDR2: SGHTA, FQGNSA. The CDR3 is 15 amino acids. Primers used in a second PCR of about 6 to 11 cycles were a sample-barcoded 5' primer and a J-beta primer mix. Every cDNA was tagged by a template-switch adaptor with 12 random nucleotides. Each of the samples gave a minimum of 3 million paired-end reads that contained CDR3. TCRdb ran MiXCR on the 5' RACE reads and lists one entry per CDR3 protein. The sample contains about 780,000 distinct CDR3 sequences, about 59% of which appear only once. Every donor gave ten milliliters of peripheral blood.

The J gene is TRBJ1-2, the V gene TRBV7-2; 8 nucleotides align to TRBD1. The receptor comes from a man under 40 in good health. Sequencing used blood. CDR3 amino acids: CASSLATTGEYGYTF. The CDR3 bases are TGTGCCAGCAGCTTAGCGACGACAGGGGAATATGGCTACACCTTC.